Below are 7 T cell receptor beta chains sequenced from a single sample in a study of CD8+CD57+ T cells in acquired aplastic anemia. Profiling of TCR beta VDJ combinations and CDR3 sequences used genomic DNA as template. From the reads, TCRdb called clonotypes with MiXCR, one entry per CDR3 protein. Found here are about 130,000 distinct CDR3 sequences, 48% of them singletons; the top ten hold 2.5%. The specimen sequenced was sorted CD4+, CD8+, or CD8+CD57+ T cells (not recorded which) from PBMCs. These receptors were obtained from a human donor in good health, serving as a control.

This clonotype was counted ten times or more. J is TRBJ2-3 and V is TRBV7-2; tentative D call: TRBD2 (6 bases). Germline V gives CDR1 SGHTA, CDR2 FQGNSA. CDR3 size: 14 residues. With 6 bases removed from V and 4 bases from J, the gap between germline ends came to 14 bases. The CDR3 loop is CASSKTRVADTQYF. CDR3 bases: TGTGCCAGCAGTAAGACTAGGGTGGCAGATACGCAGTATTTT.

The table lists this clonotype with many counts. The chain links TRBV29-1 to TRBJ2-7; a weak D match, TRBD2 (7 bases). CDR3 length: 16 amino acids. Deletions cut 1 base from V and 6 bases from J, with 22 bases between. Germline V gene sequence: CDR1 SQVTM, CDR2 ANQGSEA. The CDR3 sequence: CSVEVGLGGASREQYF. The CDR3, as DNA: TGCAGCGTTGAAGTGGGGTTGGGGGGGGCTTCGCGCGAGCAGTACTTC.

The chain links TRBV6-5 to TRBJ1-4, with D possibly matching TRBD1 (6 bases). CDR3 length: 14 residues. Germline loops: CDR1 MNHEY, CDR2 SVGAGI. V lost 0 bases and J 9 bases, leaving 11 bases between the germline ends. Here the CDR3 reads CASSYSGQRQKLFF. As DNA, the CDR3 is TGTGCCAGCAGTTACTCTGGACAGAGGCAAAAACTGTTTTTT.

This clonotype was seen just once. The gene calls are TRBV20-1 and TRBJ2-7, with D unresolved. The V end lost 5 bases, the J end lost 2 bases, and 10 bases lay between the germline ends. This CDR3 has 12 amino acids. Germline CDR1 and CDR2: DFQATT and SNEGSKA (reference sequence). The CDR3 DNA follows: TGCAGTGCTTGGGATAACACCTACGAGCAGTACTTC. It encodes CSAWDNTYEQYF.

V usage is TRBV15 and J usage is TRBJ2-1; the match to TRBD2 covers 8 bases. The CDR3 has 13 amino acids. Germline CDR1 and CDR2: LNHNV and YYDKDF (reference sequence). The junction had 11 bases not matched to a gene; V was cut back by 9 bases and J by 10 bases. The CDR3 nucleotides are TGTGCCACAGCGGGAGTTCGTGGGAGGGAGCAGTTCTTC. This codes for CATAGVRGREQFF.

This clonotype has ten or more counts. This chain connects TRBV20-1 to TRBJ2-5, with no clear D. CDR3 length equals 13 residues. V was pared by 3 bases and J by 1 base, with 9 bases between. In germline, CDR1 is DFQATT, CDR2 SNEGSKA (reference sequence). The CDR3 loop reads CSARLGIQETQYF. DNA for the CDR3: TGCAGTGCTAGGCTTGGGATCCAAGAGACCCAGTACTTC.

This clonotype was counted many times. This rearrangement joins TRBV7-9 to TRBJ1-2; D gene unclear. The length of the CDR3 is 12 residues. With 1 base removed from V and 8 bases from J, the gap between germline ends came to 8 bases. Germline CDR1 and CDR2: SEHNR and FQNEAQ (reference sequence). CDR3 bases: TGTGCCAGCAGCTTAGGGACGTTCGGCTACACCTTC. Protein: CASSLGTFGYTF.